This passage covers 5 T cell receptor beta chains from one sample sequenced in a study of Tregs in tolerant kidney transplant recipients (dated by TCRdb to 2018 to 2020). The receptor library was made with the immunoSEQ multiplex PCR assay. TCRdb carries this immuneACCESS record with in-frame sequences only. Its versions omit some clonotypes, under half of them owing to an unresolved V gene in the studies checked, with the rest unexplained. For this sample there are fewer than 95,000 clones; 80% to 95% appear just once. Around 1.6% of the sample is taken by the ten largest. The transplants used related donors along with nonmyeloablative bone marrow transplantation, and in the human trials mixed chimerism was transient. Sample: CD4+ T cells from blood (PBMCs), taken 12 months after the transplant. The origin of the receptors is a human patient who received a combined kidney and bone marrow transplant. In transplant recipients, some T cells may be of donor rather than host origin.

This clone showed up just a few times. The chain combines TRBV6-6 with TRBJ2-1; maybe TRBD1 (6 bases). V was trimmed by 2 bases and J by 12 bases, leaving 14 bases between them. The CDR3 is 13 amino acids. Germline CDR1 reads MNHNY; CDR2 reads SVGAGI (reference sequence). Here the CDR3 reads CASSYTGSGGQFF. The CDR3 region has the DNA TGTGCCAGCAGTTACACAGGGAGCGGAGGGCAGTTCTTC.

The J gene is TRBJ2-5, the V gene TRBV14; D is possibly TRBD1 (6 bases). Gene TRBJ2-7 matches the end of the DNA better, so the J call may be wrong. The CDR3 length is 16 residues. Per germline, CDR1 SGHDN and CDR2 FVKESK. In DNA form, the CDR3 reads TGTGCCAGCAGCCACCCTTTGGGGGCCTTCTCCTACGAGCAGTACTTC. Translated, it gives CASSHPLGAFSYEQYF.

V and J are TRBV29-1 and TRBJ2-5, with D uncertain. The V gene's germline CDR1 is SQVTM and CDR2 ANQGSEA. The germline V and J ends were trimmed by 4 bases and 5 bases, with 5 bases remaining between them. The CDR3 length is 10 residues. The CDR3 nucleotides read TGCAGCGTTGTACGGGAGACCCAGTACTTC. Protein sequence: CSVVRETQYF. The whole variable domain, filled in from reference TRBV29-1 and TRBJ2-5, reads SAVISQKPSRDICQRGTSLTIQCQVDSQVTMMFWYRQQPGQSLTLIATANQGSEATYESGFVIDKFPISRPNLTFSTLTVSNMSPEDSSIYLCSVVRETQYFGPGTRLLVL.

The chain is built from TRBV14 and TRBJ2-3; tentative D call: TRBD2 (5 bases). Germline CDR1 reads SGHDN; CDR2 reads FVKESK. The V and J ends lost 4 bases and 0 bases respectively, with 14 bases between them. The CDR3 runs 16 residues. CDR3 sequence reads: CASSPWRASSTDTQYF. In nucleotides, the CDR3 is TGTGCCAGCAGCCCCTGGCGGGCAAGTAGCACAGATACGCAGTATTTT.

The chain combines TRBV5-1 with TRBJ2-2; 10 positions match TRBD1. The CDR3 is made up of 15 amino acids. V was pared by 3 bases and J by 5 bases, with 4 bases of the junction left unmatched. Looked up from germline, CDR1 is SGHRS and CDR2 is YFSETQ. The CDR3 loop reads CASSSGTGETGELFF. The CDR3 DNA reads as TGCGCCAGCAGCTCAGGGACAGGGGAGACCGGGGAGCTGTTTTTT.